This T cell receptor beta chain was obtained from a study of blood T cells in healthy people across ages. Study results and caveats: Total diversity from one million sequenced T cells was likely underestimated. A strong correlation was seen between TCR beta diversity and naive T cell percentage. Long-lived donors exceeded aged donors in naive CD4+ cells and diversity.

Germline values: CDR1 MNHEY, CDR2 SVGEGT. Trimming cost V 5 bases and J 5 bases, with 13 bases left between them. This CDR3 contains 14 residues. About this clonotype itself: Its antigen is unidentified.

PCR was performed a second time for about 6 to 11 cycles using a sample-barcoded 5' primer and a J-beta primer mix. Tagging of each cDNA molecule was performed by a template-switch adaptor with 12 random nucleotides. TCRdb reprocessed the 5' RACE reads via MiXCR and lists one record per CDR3 protein. Seen here are hundreds of thousands of distinct CDR3 sequences, 25% to 30% observed once, and the top ten hold roughly 17%. The receptor's source is an elderly woman in good health. The sample comprised blood. The chain carries TRBV6-2 or TRBV6-3 and TRBJ1-5, with a tentative D call TRBD1 (6 bases). CDR3 sequence (DNA): TGTGCCAGCAGTCCCGGGACATGGGATCAGCCCCAGCATTTT. It translates to CASSPGTWDQPQHF.